These 19 T cell receptor beta chains originate from one sample sequenced in a study of T cells in Graves' hyperthyroidism and ophthalmopathy. Using RNA transcripts as the source, TCR beta CDR3 regions were amplified. Carried out on the TCR CDR3, a first-round RT-PCR used the HTBI primer set. TCRdb redid the calling of the multiplex PCR reads with MiXCR, one entry per CDR3 protein. The sample lists some 140,000 distinct CDR3 sequences; approximately 20% were seen once. Sequencing input: blood. The receptor source for this set is a woman between 45 and 60 years old with Graves' hyperthyroidism that later progressed to Graves' ophthalmopathy.

This clonotype showed up many times. The rearrangement uses TRBV5-1 and TRBJ2-7; TRBD2 matches at 8 bases. This CDR3 has 16 residues. After removal of 3 bases from V and 5 bases from J, the junction contained 13 bases not matched to a gene. In germline, CDR1 is SGHRS, CDR2 YFSETQ. CDR3 DNA: TGCGCCAGCAGCTATATTCCGGGACTAGACCCCAACGAGCAGTACTTC. Protein product: CASSYIPGLDPNEQYF.

This clonotype has a count of ten or more. V and J are TRBV27 and TRBJ2-7; D not resolved. V was pared by 4 bases and J by 6 bases, with 7 bases between. The CDR3 is made up of 11 amino acids. Germline V CDR1 and CDR2: MNHEY, SMNVEV (reference sequence). The CDR3 coding sequence is TGTGCCAGCAGTTCCGCCACCGAGCAGTACTTC. As protein: CASSSATEQYF.

This clonotype occurred many times. The V call is TRBV20-1, the J call TRBJ2-3; possible D gene TRBD1, 6 bases. The V and J ends lost 3 bases and 2 bases respectively, with 9 bases between them. Germline V gives CDR1 DFQATT, CDR2 SNEGSKA (reference sequence). CDR3 size: 13 residues. Here the CDR3 DNA reads TGCAGTGCTAGGGACAGCCACACAGATACGCAGTATTTT. Translated, it gives CSARDSHTDTQYF.

V and J are TRBV6-1 and TRBJ1-1; the D gene is possibly TRBD1 (6 bases). Germline V lookup: CDR1 MNHNS, CDR2 SASEGT. The CDR3 spans 11 residues. Trimming removed 6 bases from V and 10 bases from J, with 12 bases in between. The DNA for the CDR3 is TGTGCCAGCAGGGATACAGGGCGAGCTTTCTTT. Translation: CASRDTGRAFF.

This clonotype has a count of ten or more. V gene TRBV12-3 or TRBV12-4 combines with J gene TRBJ2-5; weak D call: TRBD2 (7 bases). Trimming removed 7 bases at V and 5 bases at J, with 14 bases between. The CDR3 has 13 amino acids. For the CDR3, the DNA is TGTGCCAGCACCAAAGGGGGAGGGGAGACCCAGTACTTC. It codes for CASTKGGGETQYF.

This chain joins TRBV7-9 and TRBJ1-1; D ambiguous. Germline loops: CDR1 SEHNR, CDR2 FQNEAQ (reference sequence). V was shortened by 1 base and J by 2 bases, with 11 bases between the two germline ends. The CDR3 is made up of 15 amino acids. The CDR3 reads CASSLGAPTNTEAFF. Written as DNA, the CDR3 is TGTGCCAGCAGCTTAGGGGCCCCTACAAACACTGAAGCTTTCTTT.

The chain couples TRBV20-1 to TRBJ2-7, with unresolved D. Trimming took off 2 bases at V and 4 bases at J, with 9 bases between the two ends. The V gene's germline CDR1 is DFQATT and CDR2 SNEGSKA (reference sequence). The CDR3 is 12 residues long. The CDR3 loop reads CSARSIGYEQYF. For the CDR3, the DNA is TGCAGTGCTAGATCGATCGGGTACGAGCAGTACTTC.

The sample holds a few counts of this clonotype. The chain combines TRBV7-6 with TRBJ2-7; D remains ambiguous. Germline-derived CDR1 and CDR2 are SGHVS and FNYEAQ. Trimming shortened V by 3 bases and J by 1 base, and 7 bases separated the two germline ends. The CDR3 totals 13 residues. The chain's CDR3 is CASSFQESYEQYF. The CDR3 DNA follows: TGTGCCAGCAGCTTCCAGGAATCCTACGAGCAGTACTTC. Variable domain in full (rest from reference TRBV7-6 and TRBJ2-7): GAGVSQSPRYKVTKRGQDVALRCDPISGHVSLYWYRQALGQGPEFLTYFNYEAQQDKSGLPNDRFSAERPEGSISTLTIQRTEQRDSAMYRCASSFQESYEQYFGPGTRLTVT.

This clonotype was recorded many times. The V gene is TRBV20-1, the J gene TRBJ2-7; 7 bases match TRBD1. J lost 0 bases, V lost 6 bases, and 5 bases had no gene match. The CDR3 is made up of 13 amino acids. From germline, CDR1 is DFQATT and CDR2 SNEGSKA (reference sequence). CDR3 DNA sequence: TGCAGTGCCAACAACAGGGGCTCCTACGAGCAGTACTTC. Translating it yields CSANNRGSYEQYF.

Ten or more counts support this clonotype. The V call is TRBV18, the J call TRBJ2-7, with D perhaps matching TRBD2 (5 bases). The germline V and J ends were trimmed by 2 bases and 3 bases, with 8 bases remaining between them. Germline-derived CDR1 and CDR2 are KGHSH and LQKENI. The CDR3 totals 13 residues. For the CDR3, the DNA is TGTGCCAGCTCACCAACAGCGGTCTACGAGCAGTACTTC. Protein: CASSPTAVYEQYF. The full variable domain, in which reference TRBV18 and TRBJ2-7 provide the parts outside the CDR3, is NAGVMQNPRHLVRRRGQEARLRCSPMKGHSHVYWYRQLPEEGLKFMVYLQKENIIDESGMPKERFSAEFPKEGPSILRIQQVVRGDSAAYFCASSPTAVYEQYFGPGTRLTVT.

This clonotype was picked up many times. The chain links TRBV3-1 to TRBJ2-1; D may be TRBD2 (5 bases). V was clipped by 8 bases and J by 9 bases, with 17 bases between them. This CDR3 has 13 amino acids. CDR1 is LGHDT, CDR2 YNNKEL, per germline (reference sequence). CDR3 bases: TGTGCCAGCGCGGCCAGCAAGGGAGCTGAGCAGTTCTTC. Protein product: CASAASKGAEQFF.

A few counts support this clonotype. The V gene is TRBV19, the J gene TRBJ2-2, with TRBD2 matching over 7 bases. Germline V gene data show CDR1 as LNHDA and CDR2 as SQIVND (reference sequence). CDR3 length equals 14 residues. Trimming cost V 6 bases and J 7 bases; bases outside gene matches: 8. The chain's CDR3 is CASSPGLEFGELFF. In DNA, the CDR3 is TGTGCCAGTAGCCCCGGACTAGAGTTCGGGGAGCTGTTTTTT.

This rearrangement joins TRBV28 to TRBJ1-6, with TRBD1 matching over 8 bases. The CDR3 consists of 15 residues. In germline, CDR1 is MDHEN, CDR2 SYDVKM. After removal of 7 bases from V and 7 bases from J, the junction contained 9 bases not matched to a gene. CDR3 loop: CASIPAGQVNSPLHF. The CDR3 nucleotides read TGTGCCAGCATCCCAGCGGGACAGGTGAATTCACCCCTCCACTTT.

This chain connects TRBV11-2 to TRBJ2-7, with 11 bases lining up with TRBD1. Germline V lookup: CDR1 SGHAT, CDR2 FQNNGV. Trimming cost V 2 bases and J 5 bases; bases outside gene matches: 8. The CDR3 contains 16 residues. This CDR3 reads CASSLTGTGGRDEQYF. The CDR3 DNA sequence: TGTGCCAGCAGCTTAACCGGGACAGGGGGAAGGGACGAGCAGTACTTC.

This clonotype has only a few counts. V gene TRBV6-1 combines with J gene TRBJ1-5; no clear D gene. V lost 4 bases to trimming and J lost 4 bases, with 8 bases between them. This CDR3 has 13 residues. Germline CDR1 MNHNS, CDR2 SASEGT. CDR3 in DNA: TGTGCCAGCAGTGGAAATCATAATCAGCCCCAGCATTTT. Protein sequence: CASSGNHNQPQHF.

V usage is TRBV7-9 and J usage is TRBJ2-5; D might be TRBD2 (6 bases). The germline gives CDR1 SEHNR, CDR2 FQNEAQ (reference sequence). This CDR3 region has 14 residues. V lost 5 bases and J 1 base, leaving 11 bases between the germline ends. CDR3 sequence (DNA): TGTGCCAGCAGCCCCCCGGGGGTCCAAGAGACCCAGTACTTC. Translating gives CASSPPGVQETQYF.

Many counts were recorded for this clonotype. The chain employs TRBV24-1 and TRBJ2-1; 8 positions agree with TRBD2. The CDR3 is 15 amino acids. The V segment lost 4 bases and the J segment 4 bases; nucleotides outside the gene matches: 5. Per the germline V gene, CDR1 is KGHDR and CDR2 is SFDVKD. The chain's CDR3 is CATSDPSGSYNEQFF. Here the CDR3 DNA reads TGTGCCACCAGTGACCCTAGCGGGTCTTACAATGAGCAGTTCTTC.

V and J are TRBV20-1 and TRBJ2-5, with TRBD2 identical over 7 bases. CDR1 is DFQATT, CDR2 SNEGSKA, per germline (reference sequence). The CDR3 covers 16 residues. The V segment lost 0 bases and the J segment 5 bases; nucleotides outside the gene matches: 12. CDR3 sequence (DNA): TGCAGTGCTAGAGACCCGGGGGGAGGGGATCGGGAGACCCAGTACTTC. Protein product: CSARDPGGGDRETQYF.

This chain uses TRBV18 with TRBJ1-2; D ambiguous. The germline gives CDR1 KGHSH, CDR2 LQKENI. V was clipped by 3 bases and J by 3 bases, with 23 bases between them. CDR3 length: 18 amino acids. CDR3 loop: CASSPGNGRQRPDYGYTF. Written as DNA, the CDR3 is TGTGCCAGCTCACCTGGAAACGGGAGACAACGTCCTGACTATGGCTACACCTTC.